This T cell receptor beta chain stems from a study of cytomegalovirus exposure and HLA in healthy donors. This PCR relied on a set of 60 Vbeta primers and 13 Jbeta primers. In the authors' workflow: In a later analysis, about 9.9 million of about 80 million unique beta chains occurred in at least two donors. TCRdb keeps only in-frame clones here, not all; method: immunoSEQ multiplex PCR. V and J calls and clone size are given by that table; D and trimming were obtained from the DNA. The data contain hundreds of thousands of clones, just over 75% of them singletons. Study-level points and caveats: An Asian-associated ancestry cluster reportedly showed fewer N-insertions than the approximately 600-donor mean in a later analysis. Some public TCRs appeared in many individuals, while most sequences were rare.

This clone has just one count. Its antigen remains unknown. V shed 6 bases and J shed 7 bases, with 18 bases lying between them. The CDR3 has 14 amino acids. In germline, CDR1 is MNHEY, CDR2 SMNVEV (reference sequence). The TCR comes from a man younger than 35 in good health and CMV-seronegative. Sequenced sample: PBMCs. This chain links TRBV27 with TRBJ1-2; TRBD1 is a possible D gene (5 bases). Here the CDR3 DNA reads TGTGCCAGCAGAACCCAGGGACTTGGGGGTGGCTACACCTTC. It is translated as CASRTQGLGGGYTF.